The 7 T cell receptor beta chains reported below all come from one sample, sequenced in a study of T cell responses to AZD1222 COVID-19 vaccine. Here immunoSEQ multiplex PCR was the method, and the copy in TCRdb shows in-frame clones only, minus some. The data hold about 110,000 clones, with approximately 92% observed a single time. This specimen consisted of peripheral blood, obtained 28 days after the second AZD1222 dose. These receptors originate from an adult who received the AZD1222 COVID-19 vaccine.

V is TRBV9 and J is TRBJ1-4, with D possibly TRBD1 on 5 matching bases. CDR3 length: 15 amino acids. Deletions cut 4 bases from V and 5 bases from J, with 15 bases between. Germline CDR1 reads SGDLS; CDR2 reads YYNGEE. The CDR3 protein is CASSPRDWGNEKLFF. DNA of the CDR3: TGTGCCAGCAGCCCCCGGGACTGGGGGAATGAAAAACTGTTTTTT.

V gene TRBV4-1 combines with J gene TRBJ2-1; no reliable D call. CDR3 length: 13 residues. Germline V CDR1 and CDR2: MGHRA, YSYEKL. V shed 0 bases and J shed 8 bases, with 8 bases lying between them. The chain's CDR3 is CASSQEPSYEQFF. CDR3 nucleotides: TGCGCCAGCAGCCAAGAACCCTCCTATGAGCAGTTCTTC.

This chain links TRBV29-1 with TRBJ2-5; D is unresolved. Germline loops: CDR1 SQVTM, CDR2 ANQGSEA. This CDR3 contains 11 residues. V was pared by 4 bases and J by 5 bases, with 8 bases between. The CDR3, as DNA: TGCAGCGTTGTATACGGGGAGACCCAGTACTTC. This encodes CSVVYGETQYF.

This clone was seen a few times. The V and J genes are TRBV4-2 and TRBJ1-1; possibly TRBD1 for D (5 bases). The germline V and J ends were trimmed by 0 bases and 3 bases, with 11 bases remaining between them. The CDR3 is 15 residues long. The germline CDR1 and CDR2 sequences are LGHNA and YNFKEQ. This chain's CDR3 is CASSQDSGGDTEAFF. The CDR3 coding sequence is TGTGCCAGCAGCCAAGATTCCGGGGGGGACACTGAAGCTTTCTTT.

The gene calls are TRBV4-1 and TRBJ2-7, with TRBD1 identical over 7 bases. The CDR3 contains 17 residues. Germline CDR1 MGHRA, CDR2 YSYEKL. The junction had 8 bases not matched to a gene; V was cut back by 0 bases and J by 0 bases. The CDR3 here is CASSQDLDRFFSYEQYF. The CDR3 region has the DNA TGCGCCAGCAGCCAAGATTTGGACAGGTTTTTCTCCTACGAGCAGTACTTC.

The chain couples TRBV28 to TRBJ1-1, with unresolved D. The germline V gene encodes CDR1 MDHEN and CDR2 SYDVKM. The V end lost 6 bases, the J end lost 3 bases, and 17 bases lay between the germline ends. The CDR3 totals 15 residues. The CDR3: CASRDPGPEHTEAFF. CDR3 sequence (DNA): TGTGCCAGCAGGGATCCGGGCCCCGAACACACTGAAGCTTTCTTT.

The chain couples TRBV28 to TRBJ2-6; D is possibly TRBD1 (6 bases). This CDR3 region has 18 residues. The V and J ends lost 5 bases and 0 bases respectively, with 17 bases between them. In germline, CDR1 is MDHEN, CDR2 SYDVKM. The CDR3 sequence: CASSPVGQGSSGANVLTF. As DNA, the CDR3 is TGTGCCAGCAGTCCAGTCGGGCAGGGGAGCTCTGGGGCCAACGTCCTGACTTTC.